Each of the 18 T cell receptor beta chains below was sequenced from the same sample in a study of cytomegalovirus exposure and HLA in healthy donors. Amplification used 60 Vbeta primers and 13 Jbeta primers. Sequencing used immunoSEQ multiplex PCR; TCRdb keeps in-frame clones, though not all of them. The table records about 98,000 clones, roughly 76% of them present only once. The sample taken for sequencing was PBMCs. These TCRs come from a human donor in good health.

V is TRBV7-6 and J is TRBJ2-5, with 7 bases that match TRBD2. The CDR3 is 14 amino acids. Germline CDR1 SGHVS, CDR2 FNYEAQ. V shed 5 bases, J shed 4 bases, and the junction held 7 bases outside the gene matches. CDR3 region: CASSQTTSAETQYF. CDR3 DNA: TGTGCCAGCAGCCAGACCACTAGCGCAGAGACCCAGTACTTC.

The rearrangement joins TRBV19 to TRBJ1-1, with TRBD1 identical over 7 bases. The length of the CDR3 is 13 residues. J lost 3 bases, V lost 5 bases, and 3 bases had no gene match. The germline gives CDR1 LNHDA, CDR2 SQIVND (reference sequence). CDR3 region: CASSSQGYTEAFF. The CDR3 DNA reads TGTGCCAGTAGTTCACAGGGGTACACTGAAGCTTTCTTT.

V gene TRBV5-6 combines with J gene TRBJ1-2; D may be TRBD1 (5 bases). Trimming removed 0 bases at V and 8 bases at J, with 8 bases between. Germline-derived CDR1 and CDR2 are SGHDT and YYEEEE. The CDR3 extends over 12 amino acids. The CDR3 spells CASSLGRTGYTF. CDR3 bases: TGTGCCAGCAGCTTGGGGCGGACAGGCTACACCTTC.

The CDR3 reads CASSVAAAVWNEQFF. CDR3 in DNA: TGTGCCAGCAGCGTAGCAGCGGCGGTTTGGAATGAGCAGTTCTTC. The V and J genes are TRBV9 and TRBJ2-1; the D gene is possibly TRBD2 (5 bases). Germline lookup yields CDR1 SGDLS and CDR2 YYNGEE. CDR3 length: 15 amino acids. With 0 bases removed from V and 7 bases from J, the gap between germline ends came to 14 bases.

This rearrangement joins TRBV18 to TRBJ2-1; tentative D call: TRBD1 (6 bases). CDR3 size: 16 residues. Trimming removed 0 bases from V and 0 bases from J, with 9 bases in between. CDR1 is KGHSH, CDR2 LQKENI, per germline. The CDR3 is CASSPPGQGSYNEQFF. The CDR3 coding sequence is TGTGCCAGCTCACCACCGGGACAAGGCTCCTACAATGAGCAGTTCTTC.

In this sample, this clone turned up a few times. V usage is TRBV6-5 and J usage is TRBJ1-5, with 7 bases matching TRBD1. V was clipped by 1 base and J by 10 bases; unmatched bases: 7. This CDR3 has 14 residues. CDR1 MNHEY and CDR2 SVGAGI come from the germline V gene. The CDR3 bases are TGTGCCAGCAGTTACTACAGGGGAGGTCAACCCCAGCATTTT. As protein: CASSYYRGGQPQHF.

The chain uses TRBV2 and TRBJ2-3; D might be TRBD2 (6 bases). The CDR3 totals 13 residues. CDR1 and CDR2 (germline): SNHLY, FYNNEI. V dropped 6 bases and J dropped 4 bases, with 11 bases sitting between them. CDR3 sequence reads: CASRASGADTQYF. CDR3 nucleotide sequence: TGTGCCAGCAGGGCCTCGGGAGCAGATACGCAGTATTTT.

The CDR3 bases are TGTGCCAGCAGTGAAGCAGGGGCGGACGAGCAGTACTTC. The encoded protein is CASSEAGADEQYF. The genes are TRBV6-4 and TRBJ2-7; D might be TRBD1 (6 bases). The germline V gene has CDR1 MRHNA and CDR2 SNTAGT. The CDR3 contains 13 residues. Trimming pared 3 bases from V and 5 bases from J, leaving 11 bases between.

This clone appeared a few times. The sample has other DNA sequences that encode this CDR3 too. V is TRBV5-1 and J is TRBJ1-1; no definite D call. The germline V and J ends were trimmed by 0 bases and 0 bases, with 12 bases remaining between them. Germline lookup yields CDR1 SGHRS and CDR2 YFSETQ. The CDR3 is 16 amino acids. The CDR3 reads CASSLEVQRMNTEAFF. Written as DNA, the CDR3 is TGCGCCAGCAGCTTGGAGGTCCAGAGGATGAACACTGAAGCTTTCTTT.

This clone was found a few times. The CDR3, as DNA: TGTGCCAGCAGCACCGACAGGGATAGCACTGAAGCTTTCTTT. Encoded protein: CASSTDRDSTEAFF. V usage is TRBV5-4 and J usage is TRBJ1-1; TRBD1 aligns across 7 bases. V shed 4 bases, J shed 4 bases, and the junction held 7 bases outside the gene matches. The CDR3 contains 14 residues. Germline assignment: CDR1 SGHNT and CDR2 YYREEE (reference sequence). Complete variable domain (other parts from reference TRBV5-4 and TRBJ1-1): ETGVTQSPTHLIKTRGQQVTLRCSSQSGHNTVSWYQQALGQGPQFIFQYYREEENGRGNFPPRFSGLQFPNYSSELNVNALELDDSALYLCASSTDRDSTEAFFGQGTRLTVV.

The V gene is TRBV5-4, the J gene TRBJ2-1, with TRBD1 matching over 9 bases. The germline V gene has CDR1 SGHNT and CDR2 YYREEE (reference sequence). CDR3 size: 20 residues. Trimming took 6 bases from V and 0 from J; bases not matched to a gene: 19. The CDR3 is CASTTSPKLPGQGSYNEQFF. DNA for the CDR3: TGTGCCAGCACAACCTCCCCGAAACTACCGGGACAGGGCTCCTACAATGAGCAGTTCTTC.

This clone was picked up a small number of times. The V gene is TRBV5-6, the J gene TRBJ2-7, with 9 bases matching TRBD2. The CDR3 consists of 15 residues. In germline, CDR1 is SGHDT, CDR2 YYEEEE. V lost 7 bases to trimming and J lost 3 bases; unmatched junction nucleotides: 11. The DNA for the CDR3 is TGTGCCAGCTACTTCTCTAGACTAGCGGACTACGAGCAGTACTTC. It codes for CASYFSRLADYEQYF.

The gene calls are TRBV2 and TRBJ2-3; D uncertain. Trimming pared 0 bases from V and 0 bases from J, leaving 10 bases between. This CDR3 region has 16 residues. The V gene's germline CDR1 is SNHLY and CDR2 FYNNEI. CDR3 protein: CASSEARGDSTDTQYF. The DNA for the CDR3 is TGTGCCAGCAGTGAAGCGCGCGGCGACAGCACAGATACGCAGTATTTT.

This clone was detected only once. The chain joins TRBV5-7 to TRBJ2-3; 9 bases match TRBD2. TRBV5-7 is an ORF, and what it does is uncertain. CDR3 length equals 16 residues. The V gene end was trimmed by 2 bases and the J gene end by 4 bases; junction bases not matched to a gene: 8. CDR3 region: CASSLLRGGAPDTQYF. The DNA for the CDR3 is TGTGCCAGCAGCTTATTGCGCGGGGGGGCTCCAGATACGCAGTATTTT.

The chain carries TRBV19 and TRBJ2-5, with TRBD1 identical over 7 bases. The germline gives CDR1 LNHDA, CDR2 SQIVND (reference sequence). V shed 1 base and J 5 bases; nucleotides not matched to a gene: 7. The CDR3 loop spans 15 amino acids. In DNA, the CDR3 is TGTGCCAGTAGTATAGTGAACAGGGGCGAGGAGACCCAGTACTTC. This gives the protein CASSIVNRGEETQYF.

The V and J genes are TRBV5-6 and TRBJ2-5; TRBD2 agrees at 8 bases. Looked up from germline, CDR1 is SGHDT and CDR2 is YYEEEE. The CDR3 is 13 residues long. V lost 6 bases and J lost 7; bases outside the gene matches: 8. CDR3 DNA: TGTGCCAGCAACTCCGGGACTAGGGGGACCCAGTACTTC. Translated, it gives CASNSGTRGTQYF.

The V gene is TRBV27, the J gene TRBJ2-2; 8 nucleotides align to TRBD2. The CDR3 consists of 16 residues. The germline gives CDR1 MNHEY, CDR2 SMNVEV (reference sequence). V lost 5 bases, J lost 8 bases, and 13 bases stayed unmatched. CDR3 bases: TGTGCCAGCAGTCTAAGACCAGCGGGAGTGCCGGGGGAGCTGTTTTTT. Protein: CASSLRPAGVPGELFF.

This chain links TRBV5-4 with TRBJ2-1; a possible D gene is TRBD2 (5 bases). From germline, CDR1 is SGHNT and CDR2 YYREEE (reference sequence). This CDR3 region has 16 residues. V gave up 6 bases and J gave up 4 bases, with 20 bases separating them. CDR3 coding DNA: TGTGCCAGCACATCCTCCGGGATAGAGAATTACAATGAGCAGTTCTTC. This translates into CASTSSGIENYNEQFF.